The 20 T cell receptor beta chains listed next were all sequenced from one sample in a study of blood T cell repertoires in COVID-19. Sequencing was performed with immunoSEQ multiplex PCR; in TCRdb, only in-frame clones are kept and a portion is missing. The sample lists over 110,000 clones; 88% were seen once. Sample: peripheral blood. Receptor source: a human donor in a cohort sampled during active COVID-19.

The rearrangement links TRBV6-5 to TRBJ1-3, with 8 bases aligning to TRBD1. V lost 5 bases and J lost 0; bases outside the gene matches: 3. CDR1 and CDR2 (germline): MNHEY, SVGAGI. The CDR3 covers 15 residues. The CDR3 loop reads CASSTGGTSGNTIYF. The CDR3 bases are TGTGCCAGCAGTACAGGGGGGACCTCTGGAAACACCATATATTTT.

The gene calls are TRBV19 and TRBJ2-1, with 8 bases fitting TRBD2. The trim removed 4 bases at V and 4 bases at J, leaving 0 bases unmatched. This CDR3 has 13 amino acids. Germline CDR1 LNHDA, CDR2 SQIVND (reference sequence). CDR3 coding DNA: TGTGCCAGTAGTAAGCGGGAGTACAATGAGCAGTTCTTC. Translation gives CASSKREYNEQFF.

V and J are TRBV12-3 or TRBV12-4 and TRBJ2-7, with 8 bases identical to TRBD1. The CDR3 totals 13 residues. Germline trimming cut 4 bases from V and 3 bases from J; bases unmatched to any gene: 2. The CDR3 DNA reads as TGTGCCAGCAGTTCCGGGACAGGCTACGAGCAGTACTTC. Protein product: CASSSGTGYEQYF.

This clone was counted a few times. The V gene is TRBV9, the J gene TRBJ1-1; D possibly corresponds to TRBD1 (5 bases). Germline CDR1 is SGDLS and CDR2 is YYNGEE. CDR3 size: 17 residues. Trimming took off 0 bases at V and 1 base at J, with 16 bases between the two ends. The chain's CDR3 is CASSVGGRERRNTEAFF. The CDR3 nucleotides are TGTGCCAGCAGCGTAGGTGGCAGGGAAAGAAGGAACACTGAAGCTTTCTTT.

The rearrangement joins TRBV7-9 to TRBJ2-1, with D possibly being TRBD2 (5 bases). The germline V gene encodes CDR1 SEHNR and CDR2 FQNEAQ (reference sequence). CDR3 length: 16 amino acids. The V end was cut by 5 bases, the J end by 4 bases, with 18 bases between. Written as DNA, the CDR3 is TGTGCCAGCAGCCCTCCGATTGTCGGGGTATACAATGAGCAGTTCTTC. Its translation: CASSPPIVGVYNEQFF.

The rearrangement uses TRBV6-6 and TRBJ2-3; 7 bases fit TRBD1. V lost 7 bases, J lost 7 bases, and 11 bases stayed unmatched. CDR1 and CDR2 (germline): MNHNY, SVGAGI (reference sequence). The CDR3 runs 14 residues. The CDR3 nucleotides read TGTGCCAGCAATACAGACAGGGTGGGGAATACGCAGTATTTT. Its protein product is CASNTDRVGNTQYF.

This clone was observed a single time. V and J are TRBV3-1 (or the pseudogene TRBV3-2) and TRBJ2-2; weak D call: TRBD1 (5 bases). The CDR3 covers 14 residues. V was shortened by 8 bases and J by 6 bases, with 16 bases between the two germline ends. Germline assignment: CDR1 LGHDT and CDR2 YNNKEL (reference sequence). The CDR3 spells CASSVGVGAGELFF. DNA of the CDR3: TGTGCCAGCTCCGTAGGGGTTGGAGCCGGGGAGCTGTTTTTT.

The rearrangement joins TRBV10-3 to TRBJ2-2, with D possibly matching TRBD1 (6 bases). This CDR3 contains 14 residues. V was clipped by 8 bases and J by 2 bases, with 12 bases between them. CDR1 is ENHRY and CDR2 is SYGVKD in the germline V gene. Here the CDR3 DNA reads TGTGCCATCCGGGCAGGGGTCAACACCGGGGAGCTGTTTTTT. Amino acid sequence: CAIRAGVNTGELFF.

The rearrangement links TRBV11-2 to TRBJ1-2, with 9 bases lining up with TRBD1. The CDR3 is 14 residues long. The trim removed 4 bases at V and 5 bases at J, leaving 5 bases unmatched. CDR1 is SGHAT and CDR2 is FQNNGV in the germline V gene. The CDR3, as DNA: TGTGCCAGCAGCTCCAACAGGGGGCGATATGGCTACACCTTC. The encoded protein is CASSSNRGRYGYTF.

This clone was observed once. This sequence joins TRBV6-5 and TRBJ2-5; D is possibly TRBD1 (5 bases). This CDR3 region has 13 residues. Germline V lookup: CDR1 MNHEY, CDR2 SVGAGI. The V end was cut by 6 bases, the J end by 1 base, with 9 bases between. DNA for the CDR3: TGTGCCAGCAGCAAGACAGTCCAAGAGACCCAGTACTTC. Residues: CASSKTVQETQYF.

This chain connects TRBV3-1 (or the pseudogene TRBV3-2) to TRBJ2-7; the match to TRBD2 covers 8 bases. CDR1 LGHDT and CDR2 YNNKEL come from the germline V gene (reference sequence). The CDR3 has 17 amino acids. V lost 0 bases to trimming and J lost 2 bases; unmatched junction nucleotides: 9. For the CDR3, the DNA is TGTGCCAGCAGCCAAGATGGGGTAGCGGGGTTCGCCTACGAGCAGTACTTC. Translation gives CASSQDGVAGFAYEQYF.

The chain couples TRBV7-6 to TRBJ2-1; 7 nucleotides line up with TRBD1. Germline values: CDR1 SGHVS, CDR2 FNYEAQ. CDR3 length: 16 amino acids. J lost 3 bases, V lost 2 bases, and 7 bases had no gene match. The CDR3 reads CASSLLRQGLYNEQFF. In DNA form, the CDR3 reads TGTGCCAGCAGCTTACTTAGACAGGGTCTCTACAATGAGCAGTTCTTC.

The chain links TRBV2 to TRBJ1-6, with TRBD1 identical over 7 bases. CDR1 is SNHLY, CDR2 FYNNEI, per germline. V dropped 5 bases and J dropped 6; count of bases not matched to a gene: 7. This CDR3 is 15 amino acids long. CDR3 residues: CASSKGGIPNSPLHF. The CDR3 DNA reads as TGTGCCAGCAGTAAAGGGGGCATCCCTAATTCACCCCTCCACTTT.

V is TRBV12-5 and J is TRBJ1-6; D perhaps matches TRBD1 (6 bases). The germline CDR1 and CDR2 sequences are LGHNT and FRNRAP. CDR3 length: 16 residues. V gave up 6 bases and J gave up 0 bases, with 12 bases separating them. This chain's CDR3 is CASGTGLGSYNSPLHF. The CDR3 nucleotides read TGTGCTAGTGGCACAGGGCTGGGCTCCTATAATTCACCCCTCCACTTT.

The chain has TRBV11-2 and TRBJ1-2; D perhaps matches TRBD1 (6 bases). V dropped 5 bases and J dropped 2 bases, with 9 bases sitting between them. The CDR3 is 13 residues long. Germline CDR1 SGHAT, CDR2 FQNNGV. CDR3 region: CASSPDSNYGYTF. In nucleotides, the CDR3 is TGTGCCAGCAGCCCGGACAGCAACTATGGCTACACCTTC.

This chain uses TRBV4-1 with TRBJ1-2; D perhaps matches TRBD1 (6 bases). The CDR3 runs to 16 residues. Germline CDR1 reads MGHRA; CDR2 reads YSYEKL. V gave up 1 base and J gave up 1 base, with 13 bases separating them. The CDR3 loop reads CASSQGTVMLNYGYTF. CDR3 DNA sequence: TGCGCCAGCAGCCAAGGGACAGTCATGCTTAACTATGGCTACACCTTC.

The rearrangement uses TRBV18 and TRBJ2-5; D is possibly TRBD2 (5 bases). Germline values: CDR1 KGHSH, CDR2 LQKENI. V lost 2 bases and J 1 base, leaving 14 bases between the germline ends. The CDR3 runs 16 residues. CDR3 in amino acids: CASSPVSDGLQETQYF. Written as DNA, the CDR3 is TGTGCCAGCTCACCAGTTTCGGACGGACTCCAAGAGACCCAGTACTTC.

The rearrangement uses TRBV6-1 and TRBJ1-4; 8 bases are a match to TRBD1. V lost 3 bases, J lost 1 base, and 10 bases stayed unmatched. The CDR3 runs 18 residues. The germline gives CDR1 MNHNS, CDR2 SASEGT. The chain's CDR3 is CASSDEAGGGLTNEKLFF. CDR3 DNA: TGTGCCAGCAGTGATGAGGCAGGGGGCGGGCTAACTAATGAAAAACTGTTTTTT.

The chain couples TRBV5-6 to TRBJ2-7; 8 bases match TRBD1. J lost 0 bases, V lost 3 bases, and 2 bases had no gene match. Germline lookup yields CDR1 SGHDT and CDR2 YYEEEE. CDR3 length equals 14 residues. The DNA for the CDR3 is TGTGCCAGCAGCTGGACAGGGAACTCCTACGAGCAGTACTTC. This sequence encodes CASSWTGNSYEQYF.

CDR3 in DNA: TGTGCCAGCAGCGTAGGGGGGGAGGATTCACCCCTCCACTTT. It encodes CASSVGGEDSPLHF. V gene TRBV9 combines with J gene TRBJ1-6; D is possibly TRBD1 (5 bases). V lost 0 bases, J lost 8 bases, and 9 bases lay in between. The CDR3 is 14 amino acids. Germline-derived CDR1 and CDR2 are SGDLS and YYNGEE.